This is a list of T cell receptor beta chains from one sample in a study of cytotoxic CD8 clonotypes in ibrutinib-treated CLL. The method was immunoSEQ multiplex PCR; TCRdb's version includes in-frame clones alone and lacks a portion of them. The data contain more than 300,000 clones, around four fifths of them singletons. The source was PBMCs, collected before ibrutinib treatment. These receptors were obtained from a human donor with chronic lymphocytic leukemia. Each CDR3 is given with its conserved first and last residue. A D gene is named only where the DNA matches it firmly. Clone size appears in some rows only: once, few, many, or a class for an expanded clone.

cdr3_aa: CAWSTFGRLSGNTIYF; cdr3_nt: TGTGCCTGGAGTACCTTCGGACGTCTGTCTGGAAACACCATATATTTT; j_call: TRBJ1-3; clone_size: NA; d_call: NA; cdr3_length: 16; v_call: TRBV30
cdr3_aa: CASSGTSGSQYEQYF; cdr3_nt: TGTGCCAGCAGCGGAACTAGCGGGAGCCAGTACGAGCAGTACTTC; j_call: TRBJ2-7; clone_size: NA; d_call: TRBD2; cdr3_length: 15; v_call: TRBV9
cdr3_aa: CASSRRQHTDTQYF; cdr3_nt: TGTGCCAGCAGTCGCCGACAGCACACAGATACGCAGTATTTT; j_call: TRBJ2-3; clone_size: NA; d_call: NA; cdr3_length: 14; v_call: TRBV27
cdr3_aa: CASSSLGVQPQHF; cdr3_nt: TGTGCCAGCAGTTCCCTCGGGGTTCAGCCCCAGCATTTT; j_call: TRBJ1-5; clone_size: NA; d_call: NA; cdr3_length: 13; v_call: TRBV2
cdr3_aa: CAWSSNEQFF; cdr3_nt: TGTGCCTGGAGTTCCAATGAGCAGTTCTTC; j_call: TRBJ2-1; clone_size: NA; d_call: NA; cdr3_length: 10; v_call: TRBV30
cdr3_aa: CASRAGVGETQYF; cdr3_nt: TGTGCCAGCCGTGCCGGGGTCGGGGAGACCCAGTACTTC; j_call: TRBJ2-5; clone_size: NA; d_call: NA; cdr3_length: 13; v_call: TRBV5-4
cdr3_aa: CASSLEGINQPQHF; cdr3_nt: TGCGCCAGCAGCCTGGAGGGGATAAATCAGCCCCAGCATTTT; j_call: TRBJ1-5; clone_size: NA; d_call: NA; cdr3_length: 14; v_call: TRBV5-1
cdr3_aa: CASSESGRYNEQYF; cdr3_nt: TGTGCCAGCAGTGAAAGCGGGAGGTATAACGAGCAGTACTTC; j_call: TRBJ2-7; clone_size: NA; d_call: TRBD2; cdr3_length: 14; v_call: TRBV6-1
cdr3_aa: CATRRGFQETQYF; cdr3_nt: TGTGCCACCAGAAGGGGTTTCCAAGAGACCCAGTACTTC; j_call: TRBJ2-5; clone_size: NA; d_call: NA; cdr3_length: 13; v_call: TRBV15
cdr3_aa: CSVAGTGSYQETQYF; cdr3_nt: TGCAGCGTGGCTGGGACAGGTTCGTACCAAGAGACCCAGTACTTC; j_call: TRBJ2-5; clone_size: once; d_call: TRBD1; cdr3_length: 15; v_call: TRBV29-1
cdr3_aa: CASSLQPLDTQYF; cdr3_nt: TGTGCCAGCAGCCTCCAACCTTTGGATACGCAGTATTTT; j_call: TRBJ2-3; clone_size: NA; d_call: NA; cdr3_length: 13; v_call: TRBV7-2
cdr3_aa: CASSLGRGLVGETQYF; cdr3_nt: TGTGCCAGCAGTTTGGGCAGGGGGCTCGTAGGAGAGACCCAGTACTTC; j_call: TRBJ2-5; clone_size: NA; d_call: TRBD1; cdr3_length: 16; v_call: TRBV28
cdr3_aa: CAWSYRATDTQYF; cdr3_nt: TGTGCCTGGAGTTATAGGGCAACAGATACGCAGTATTTT; j_call: TRBJ2-3; clone_size: NA; d_call: NA; cdr3_length: 13; v_call: TRBV30
cdr3_aa: CASSQDGQGGTEAFF; cdr3_nt: TGTGCCAGCAGCCAAGACGGACAGGGTGGTACTGAAGCTTTCTTT; j_call: TRBJ1-1; clone_size: few; d_call: TRBD1; cdr3_length: 15; v_call: TRBV4-2
cdr3_aa: CASSLRPTKGPTYEQYF; cdr3_nt: TGTGCCAGCAGTTTGCGACCCACCAAGGGGCCGACCTACGAGCAGTACTTC; j_call: TRBJ2-7; clone_size: NA; d_call: NA; cdr3_length: 17; v_call: TRBV28
cdr3_aa: CASSYGEAITDTQYF; cdr3_nt: TGTGCCAGCAGTTACGGGGAGGCGATCACAGATACGCAGTATTTT; j_call: TRBJ2-3; clone_size: NA; d_call: NA; cdr3_length: 15; v_call: TRBV6-5
cdr3_aa: CAWSWDSAPNTGELFF; cdr3_nt: TGTGCCTGGAGTTGGGACAGCGCTCCGAACACCGGGGAGCTGTTTTTT; j_call: TRBJ2-2; clone_size: NA; d_call: TRBD1; cdr3_length: 16; v_call: TRBV30
cdr3_aa: CASSYSVSSGNTIYF; cdr3_nt: TGTGCCAGCAGTTACTCTGTGAGCTCTGGAAACACCATATATTTT; j_call: TRBJ1-3; clone_size: NA; d_call: NA; cdr3_length: 15; v_call: TRBV6-5
cdr3_aa: CASSFTAGAYNEQFF; cdr3_nt: TGTGCCAGCAGCTTTACAGCGGGGGCCTACAATGAGCAGTTCTTC; j_call: TRBJ2-1; clone_size: NA; d_call: TRBD2; cdr3_length: 15; v_call: TRBV7-2
cdr3_aa: CASSLVGVGPYEQYF; cdr3_nt: TGCGCCAGCAGCTTGGTTGGGGTCGGACCCTACGAGCAGTACTTC; j_call: TRBJ2-7; clone_size: NA; d_call: NA; cdr3_length: 15; v_call: TRBV5-1
cdr3_aa: CASSSAGTSGRTKQFF; cdr3_nt: TGTGCCAGCAGTTCCGCCGGGACTAGCGGGAGAACTAAGCAGTTCTTC; j_call: TRBJ2-1; clone_size: NA; d_call: TRBD2; cdr3_length: 16; v_call: TRBV2
cdr3_aa: CASSFNRGDYEQYF; cdr3_nt: TGTGCCAGCAGCTTTAACAGGGGTGACTACGAGCAGTACTTC; j_call: TRBJ2-7; clone_size: NA; d_call: TRBD1; cdr3_length: 14; v_call: TRBV11-2
cdr3_aa: CASSQDLNVLAGGAPTLETQYF; cdr3_nt: TGCGCCAGCAGCCAAGATCTGAACGTTCTAGCGGGAGGAGCTCCCACTTTAGAGACCCAGTACTTC; j_call: TRBJ2-5; clone_size: NA; d_call: TRBD2; cdr3_length: 22; v_call: TRBV4-1
cdr3_aa: CASSIPPGAFF; cdr3_nt: TGTGCCAGTAGTATACCCCCAGGAGCTTTCTTT; j_call: TRBJ1-1; clone_size: NA; d_call: NA; cdr3_length: 11; v_call: TRBV19
cdr3_aa: CASSYWTEEQFF; cdr3_nt: TGTGCCAGCAGTTACTGGACTGAAGAGCAGTTCTTC; j_call: TRBJ2-1; clone_size: NA; d_call: NA; cdr3_length: 12; v_call: TRBV6-5
cdr3_aa: CASSARALGYGYTF; cdr3_nt: TGCGCCAGCAGTGCCCGGGCCCTAGGCTATGGCTACACCTTC; j_call: TRBJ1-2; clone_size: NA; d_call: NA; cdr3_length: 14; v_call: TRBV10-1
cdr3_aa: CASSQDLGIIGTDTQYF; cdr3_nt: TGCGCCAGCAGCCAAGATCTGGGGATAATCGGCACAGATACGCAGTATTTT; j_call: TRBJ2-3; clone_size: NA; d_call: NA; cdr3_length: 17; v_call: TRBV4-3
cdr3_aa: CASSPTAFQETQYF; cdr3_nt: TGTGCCAGCTCGCCGACAGCTTTCCAAGAGACCCAGTACTTC; j_call: TRBJ2-5; clone_size: NA; d_call: NA; cdr3_length: 14; v_call: TRBV18
cdr3_aa: CASSDGLSRYTDTQYF; cdr3_nt: TGTGCCAGCAGTGACGGACTTTCGAGATATACAGATACGCAGTATTTT; j_call: TRBJ2-3; clone_size: NA; d_call: NA; cdr3_length: 16; v_call: TRBV25-1
cdr3_aa: CASSLISAAGTDTQYF; cdr3_nt: TGTGCCAGCAGCTTAATCTCGGCAGCGGGCACAGATACGCAGTATTTT; j_call: TRBJ2-3; clone_size: once; d_call: NA; cdr3_length: 16; v_call: TRBV11-2
cdr3_aa: CASSPPQGWGDYGYTF; cdr3_nt: TGTGCCAGCAGTCCACCCCAGGGTTGGGGGGACTATGGCTACACCTTC; j_call: TRBJ1-2; clone_size: NA; d_call: NA; cdr3_length: 16; v_call: TRBV28
cdr3_aa: CASSGPGQYFEQYF; cdr3_nt: TGTGCCAGCAGTGGTCCGGGACAGTATTTCGAGCAGTACTTC; j_call: TRBJ2-7; clone_size: NA; d_call: TRBD1; cdr3_length: 14; v_call: TRBV25-1
cdr3_aa: CASSFGGATNNEQFF; cdr3_nt: TGTGCCAGCAGTTTTGGGGGAGCTACAAACAATGAGCAGTTCTTC; j_call: TRBJ2-1; clone_size: NA; d_call: NA; cdr3_length: 15; v_call: TRBV9
cdr3_aa: CASSGRTSGRTDTQYF; cdr3_nt: TGTGCCAGTAGTGGACGGACTAGCGGGAGAACAGATACGCAGTATTTT; j_call: TRBJ2-3; clone_size: NA; d_call: TRBD2; cdr3_length: 16; v_call: TRBV19
cdr3_aa: CATQHADRKETQYF; cdr3_nt: TGTGCCACACAACATGCGGACCGAAAAGAGACCCAGTACTTC; j_call: TRBJ2-5; clone_size: NA; d_call: NA; cdr3_length: 14; v_call: TRBV10-3
cdr3_aa: CASSEGQGETQYF; cdr3_nt: TGTGCCAGCAGTGAAGGACAGGGGGAGACCCAGTACTTC; j_call: TRBJ2-5; clone_size: NA; d_call: TRBD1; cdr3_length: 13; v_call: TRBV6-1
cdr3_aa: CASSQEPPLAGGPHEQYF; cdr3_nt: TGCGCCAGCAGCCAAGAGCCCCCTCTAGCGGGAGGGCCCCACGAGCAGTACTTC; j_call: TRBJ2-7; clone_size: NA; d_call: TRBD2; cdr3_length: 18; v_call: TRBV4-3
cdr3_aa: CASSLGEEVYGYTF; cdr3_nt: TGCGCCAGCAGCTTGGGGGAGGAGGTTTATGGCTACACCTTC; j_call: TRBJ1-2; clone_size: NA; d_call: NA; cdr3_length: 14; v_call: TRBV5-1
cdr3_aa: CASSLALDEQYF; cdr3_nt: TGTGCCAGCAGCTTAGCGCTGGACGAGCAGTACTTC; j_call: TRBJ2-7; clone_size: NA; d_call: NA; cdr3_length: 12; v_call: TRBV7-9
cdr3_aa: CASSQDRVGYEQYF; cdr3_nt: TGCGCCAGCAGCCAAGACAGGGTGGGCTACGAGCAGTACTTC; j_call: TRBJ2-7; clone_size: few; d_call: NA; cdr3_length: 14; v_call: TRBV4-1
cdr3_aa: CASSEWRDSLRGYTF; cdr3_nt: TGTGCCAGCAGTGAATGGAGGGACAGCCTAAGGGGATACACCTTC; j_call: TRBJ1-2; clone_size: NA; d_call: TRBD1; cdr3_length: 15; v_call: TRBV25-1
cdr3_aa: CASRTGTNTGELFF; cdr3_nt: TGTGCCAGCAGGACAGGGACCAACACCGGGGAGCTGTTTTTT; j_call: TRBJ2-2; clone_size: NA; d_call: TRBD1; cdr3_length: 14; v_call: TRBV18
cdr3_aa: CASSAGLAYEQYF; cdr3_nt: TGTGCCAGCAGCGCGGGACTAGCCTACGAGCAGTACTTC; j_call: TRBJ2-7; clone_size: once; d_call: TRBD2; cdr3_length: 13; v_call: TRBV9
cdr3_aa: CASSKGGVEQYF; cdr3_nt: TGTGCCAGCAGCAAAGGAGGGGTCGAGCAGTACTTC; j_call: TRBJ2-7; clone_size: NA; d_call: NA; cdr3_length: 12; v_call: TRBV21-1
cdr3_aa: CASSLSGDSGLGSF; cdr3_nt: TGTGCCAGCAGCTTGTCAGGGGACAGCGGCTTAGGATCCTTC; j_call: TRBJ1-2; clone_size: NA; d_call: TRBD1; cdr3_length: 14; v_call: TRBV7-9
cdr3_aa: CASSLGQGYGYTF; cdr3_nt: TGTGCCAGCAGCTTAGGGCAGGGGTATGGCTACACCTTC; j_call: TRBJ1-2; clone_size: NA; d_call: NA; cdr3_length: 13; v_call: TRBV7-2
cdr3_aa: CASSLGQPGNTIYF; cdr3_nt: TGCGCCAGCAGCCTGGGACAGCCTGGAAACACCATATATTTT; j_call: TRBJ1-3; clone_size: NA; d_call: TRBD1; cdr3_length: 14; v_call: TRBV5-1
cdr3_aa: CAWSTTGDTEAFF; cdr3_nt: TGTGCCTGGAGTACCACTGGGGACACTGAAGCTTTCTTT; j_call: TRBJ1-1; clone_size: NA; d_call: NA; cdr3_length: 13; v_call: TRBV30
cdr3_aa: CASMPDGRGHNQPQHF; cdr3_nt: TGCGCCAGCATGCCCGACGGACGGGGACACAATCAGCCCCAGCATTTT; j_call: TRBJ1-5; clone_size: NA; d_call: NA; cdr3_length: 16; v_call: TRBV23-1
cdr3_aa: CASSSGTSGSNEQFF; cdr3_nt: TGTGCCAGCAGCTCCGGGACTAGCGGGAGCAATGAGCAGTTCTTC; j_call: TRBJ2-1; clone_size: NA; d_call: TRBD2; cdr3_length: 15; v_call: TRBV11-2
cdr3_aa: CASSRTSGRLSTDTQYF; cdr3_nt: TGTGCCAGCAGCCGGACTAGCGGGAGACTCAGCACAGATACGCAGTATTTT; j_call: TRBJ2-3; clone_size: NA; d_call: TRBD2; cdr3_length: 17; v_call: TRBV5-6
cdr3_aa: CASSQATSLFADTQYF; cdr3_nt: TGCGCCAGCAGCCAAGCTACTAGCCTTTTTGCAGATACGCAGTATTTT; j_call: TRBJ2-3; clone_size: NA; d_call: NA; cdr3_length: 16; v_call: TRBV4-1